This T cell receptor beta chain was obtained from a study of cytomegalovirus exposure and HLA in healthy donors. Amplification used 60 Vbeta primers and 13 Jbeta primers. The table came from immunoSEQ multiplex PCR; TCRdb's copy has only in-frame clones and leaves some out. This repertoire comprises roughly 120,000 clones; its ten largest clones make up over 0.8%. The germline V and J ends were trimmed by 3 bases and 0 bases, with 9 bases remaining between them. The CDR3 is 15 amino acids. Germline loops: CDR1 MNHEY, CDR2 SMNVEV (reference sequence). The material sequenced was PBMCs. This TCR was recovered from a man between 18 and 29 years old in good health and CMV-seronegative. The chain combines TRBV27 with TRBJ1-3; D not certain. CDR3 DNA sequence: TGTGCCAGCAGTTTGGCCCTTTACTCTGGAAACACCATATATTTT. As protein: CASSLALYSGNTIYF.